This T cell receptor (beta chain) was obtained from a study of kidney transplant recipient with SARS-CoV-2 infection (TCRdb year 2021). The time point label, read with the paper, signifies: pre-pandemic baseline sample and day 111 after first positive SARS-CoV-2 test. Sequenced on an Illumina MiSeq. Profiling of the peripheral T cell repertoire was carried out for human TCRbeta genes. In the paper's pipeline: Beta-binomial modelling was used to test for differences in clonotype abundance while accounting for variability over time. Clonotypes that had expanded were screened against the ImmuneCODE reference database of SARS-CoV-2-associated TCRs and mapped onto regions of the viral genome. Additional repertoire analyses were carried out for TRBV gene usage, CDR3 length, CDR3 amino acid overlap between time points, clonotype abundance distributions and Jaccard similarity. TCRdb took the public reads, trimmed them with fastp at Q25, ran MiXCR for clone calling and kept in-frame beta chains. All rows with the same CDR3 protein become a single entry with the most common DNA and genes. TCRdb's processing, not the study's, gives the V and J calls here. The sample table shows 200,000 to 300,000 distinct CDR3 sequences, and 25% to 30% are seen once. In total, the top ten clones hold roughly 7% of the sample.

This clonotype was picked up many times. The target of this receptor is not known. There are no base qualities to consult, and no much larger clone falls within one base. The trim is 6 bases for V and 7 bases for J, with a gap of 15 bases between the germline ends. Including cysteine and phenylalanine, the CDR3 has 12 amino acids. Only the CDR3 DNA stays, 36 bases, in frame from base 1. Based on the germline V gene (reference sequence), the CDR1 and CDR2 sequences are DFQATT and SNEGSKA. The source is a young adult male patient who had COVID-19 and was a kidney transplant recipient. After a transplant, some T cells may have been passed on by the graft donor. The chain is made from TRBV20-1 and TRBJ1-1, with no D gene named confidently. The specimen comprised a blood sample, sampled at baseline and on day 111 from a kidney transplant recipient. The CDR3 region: CSAAGRQDEAFF. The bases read TGCAGTGCCGCAGGACGCCAGGATGAAGCTTTCTTT.